This T cell receptor beta chain was observed in a study of blood T cell repertoires in COVID-19. Overall study context: There were acute and convalescent COVID-19 samples, and they came from the United States, Italy and Spain. PBMCs, B-cell-depleted T cells, or T cells were the source of the cDNA or gDNA that made up the material.

Source study methods: By means of reference gene primer amplification, nucleated cell counts were estimated. Measured with immunoSEQ multiplex PCR; TCRdb has only the in-frame clones, and not every one. V, J and clone size derive from that table, while D and trimming were established from the DNA sequence. Of roughly 260,000 clones in the sample, 85% to 90% were seen once. The V segment lost 1 base and the J segment 2 bases; nucleotides outside the gene matches: 11. CDR1 and CDR2 (germline): SGHDN, FVKESK. The CDR3 is 18 residues long. This clonotype was sampled from a woman between 35 and 50 years old with acute or convalescent COVID-19. The gene calls are TRBV14 and TRBJ2-1, with TRBD1 matching over 7 bases. Sequenced input: peripheral blood. The CDR3 protein is CASSQVLMVTGTYNEQFF. CDR3 sequence (DNA): TGTGCCAGCAGCCAAGTGTTAATGGTGACAGGGACCTACAATGAGCAGTTCTTC.